What follows are 31 T cell receptor beta chains derived from one specimen sequenced in a study of blood T cell repertoires in COVID-19 (dated by TCRdb to 2018 to 2021). The library was made by the immunoSEQ multiplex PCR assay. Not all clones reach the TCRdb copy of this immuneACCESS table, which keeps in-frame sequences only. Checked studies attribute under half of the gap to unresolved V genes and leave the rest unexplained. The sample yields around 300,000 clones; roughly 90% were counted once. Together, the top ten hold approximately 6.8% of the sample. Material: peripheral blood. Every receptor here comes from a woman in her twenties or thirties with COVID-19, enrolled during active disease.

The chain combines TRBV10-3 with TRBJ2-3; 7 positions agree with TRBD1. Germline V gene sequence: CDR1 ENHRY, CDR2 SYGVKD. The CDR3 is 14 amino acids. The ends lost 5 bases at V and 4 bases at J; junction bases unmatched: 6. The CDR3 is CAISKWTGPDTQYF. The CDR3 bases are TGTGCCATCAGTAAATGGACAGGCCCAGATACGCAGTATTTT.

V usage is TRBV20-1 and J usage is TRBJ1-5; D is ambiguous. V lost 3 bases and J 4 bases, leaving 10 bases between the germline ends. The CDR3 length is 13 residues. CDR1 is DFQATT, CDR2 SNEGSKA, per germline (reference sequence). CDR3 residues: CSASGSFNQPQHF. The CDR3 DNA follows: TGCAGTGCTAGTGGGAGCTTTAATCAGCCCCAGCATTTT.

V and J are TRBV19 and TRBJ1-3; D may be TRBD1 (6 bases). This CDR3 spans 13 amino acids. Germline loops: CDR1 LNHDA, CDR2 SQIVND (reference sequence). The ends were cut back, 9 bases at V and 1 base at J, with 10 bases in the middle. The CDR3 DNA follows: TGTGCCAGCACGACAGGATCTGGAAACACCATATATTTT. It encodes CASTTGSGNTIYF.

V and J are TRBV29-1 and TRBJ2-7; TRBD1 matches 8 bases. Germline V gene sequence: CDR1 SQVTM, CDR2 ANQGSEA. V shed 4 bases and J 5 bases; nucleotides not matched to a gene: 4. CDR3 size: 12 residues. The CDR3 sequence: CSVGGQGHEQYF. DNA for the CDR3: TGCAGCGTTGGTGGACAGGGACACGAGCAGTACTTC.

This clone was observed once. The genes are TRBV4-1 and TRBJ2-3; 9 bases fit TRBD2. Per the germline V gene, CDR1 is MGHRA and CDR2 is YSYEKL. This CDR3 spans 17 amino acids. V shed 2 bases and J 0 bases; nucleotides not matched to a gene: 6. CDR3 in DNA: TGCGCCAGCAGCCAACCCCCTAGCGGGGTAAGCACAGATACGCAGTATTTT. It is translated as CASSQPPSGVSTDTQYF.

The gene calls are TRBV5-1 and TRBJ2-2; D unresolved. Germline V gene sequence: CDR1 SGHRS, CDR2 YFSETQ. V shed 4 bases and J shed 4 bases, with 14 bases lying between them. The CDR3 extends over 15 amino acids. Here the CDR3 reads CASSLTVVGTGELFF. The DNA for the CDR3 is TGCGCCAGCAGCCTTACAGTGGTGGGCACCGGGGAGCTGTTTTTT.

J is TRBJ2-2 and V is TRBV6-5; 8 bases are a match to TRBD2. The CDR3 runs 14 residues. The germline V gene has CDR1 MNHEY and CDR2 SVGAGI. V lost 6 bases to trimming and J lost 4 bases; unmatched junction nucleotides: 4. CDR3 in amino acids: CASRPGTSTGELFF. CDR3 DNA: TGTGCCAGCAGACCTGGGACTAGCACCGGGGAGCTGTTTTTT.

The chain joins TRBV19 to TRBJ2-6, with D possibly matching TRBD2 (6 bases). Trimming took off 10 bases at V and 2 bases at J, with 18 bases between the two ends. This CDR3 contains 16 residues. The germline V gene encodes CDR1 LNHDA and CDR2 SQIVND (reference sequence). The CDR3, as DNA: TGTGCCATCGGGGGACCCCCGGGGGCTGGGGCCAACGTCCTGACTTTC. This sequence encodes CAIGGPPGAGANVLTF.

The V gene is TRBV19, the J gene TRBJ2-2, with 12 bases identical to TRBD2. Germline V gene sequence: CDR1 LNHDA, CDR2 SQIVND (reference sequence). The J segment lost 6 bases and the V segment lost 3 bases, leaving 5 bases of the junction unmatched. CDR3 length: 16 residues. The CDR3 nucleotides read TGTGCCAGTAGTATCTTGGCTAGCGGGAGGGCCGGGGAGCTGTTTTTT. Residues: CASSILASGRAGELFF.

The rearrangement links TRBV28 to TRBJ2-6; D unresolved. The V gene's germline CDR1 is MDHEN and CDR2 SYDVKM. CDR3 length: 15 residues. V lost 3 bases, J lost 3 bases, and 9 bases lay in between. For the CDR3, the DNA is TGTGCCAGCAGTTTCGGCGGCATTGGGGCCAACGTCCTGACTTTC. Its protein product is CASSFGGIGANVLTF. Together with reference TRBV28 and TRBJ2-6, the CDR3 gives the full variable domain: DVKVTQSSRYLVKRTGEKVFLECVQDMDHENMFWYRQDPGLGLRLIYFSYDVKMKEKGDIPEGYSVSREKKERFSLILESASTNQTSMYLCASSFGGIGANVLTFGAGSRLTVL.

The gene calls are TRBV29-1 and TRBJ1-6; D not certain. The CDR3 length is 13 residues. CDR1 and CDR2 from the germline V gene are SQVTM and ANQGSEA. V was trimmed by 4 bases and J by 8 bases, leaving 12 bases between them. CDR3 protein: CSVALSMDSPLHF. The CDR3, as DNA: TGCAGCGTTGCCCTGAGCATGGATTCACCCCTCCACTTT.

The sample holds a few counts of this clone. The same CDR3 also results from other DNA sequences found in this sample. The rearrangement links TRBV7-2 to TRBJ2-7; TRBD2 aligns across 8 bases. Germline V gives CDR1 SGHTA, CDR2 FQGNSA. J was trimmed by 0 bases and V by 4 bases; bases with no gene match: 2. The CDR3 is 14 residues long. DNA for the CDR3: TGTGCCAGCAGCTCCAGCGGGAGCTCCTACGAGCAGTACTTC. Its translation is CASSSSGSSYEQYF.

This chain uses TRBV10-3 with TRBJ2-7; 8 bases line up with TRBD2. Germline-derived CDR1 and CDR2 are ENHRY and SYGVKD. V trimming: 5 bases; J trimming: 2 bases; junction bases outside the gene matches: 2. This CDR3 region has 13 residues. The DNA for the CDR3 is TGTGCCATCAGTACGGGGGGGCCCTACGAGCAGTACTTC. Translating gives CAISTGGPYEQYF.

The chain has TRBV2 and TRBJ2-1; possible D gene TRBD1, 6 bases. The germline gives CDR1 SNHLY, CDR2 FYNNEI. The CDR3 contains 12 residues. The ends were cut back, 7 bases at V and 3 bases at J, with 7 bases in the middle. CDR3 region: CASNRDYNEQFF. The DNA of the CDR3 is TGTGCCAGCAACAGGGACTACAATGAGCAGTTCTTC.

V gene TRBV6-6 combines with J gene TRBJ2-3; D is perhaps TRBD2 (5 bases). The CDR3 totals 13 residues. Germline lookup yields CDR1 MNHNY and CDR2 SVGAGI (reference sequence). With 7 bases removed from V and 1 base from J, the gap between germline ends came to 9 bases. The CDR3 loop is CASTGRGTDTQYF. CDR3 nucleotide sequence: TGTGCCAGCACTGGGCGGGGCACAGATACGCAGTATTTT.

This clone was seen more than once but under ten times. The rearrangement uses TRBV2 and TRBJ1-5; TRBD1 is a possible D gene (6 bases). Trimming pared 2 bases from V and 7 bases from J, leaving 12 bases between. In germline, CDR1 is SNHLY, CDR2 FYNNEI. This CDR3 region has 14 residues. The CDR3 bases are TGTGCCAGCAGTGAAATGGGGGCAAGGCAGCCCCAGCATTTT. Its translation: CASSEMGARQPQHF.

The chain couples TRBV19 to TRBJ1-2, with D possibly TRBD1 on 6 matching bases. The CDR3 length is 17 residues. V lost 7 bases and J 0 bases, leaving 21 bases between the germline ends. Germline assignment: CDR1 LNHDA and CDR2 SQIVND (reference sequence). CDR3 nucleotide sequence: TGTGCCAGTACCCCCGTCACCGGGGGGCCATCTAACTATGGCTACACCTTC. Residues: CASTPVTGGPSNYGYTF.

V and J are TRBV27 and TRBJ1-6, with D possibly matching TRBD1 (6 bases). CDR1 is MNHEY and CDR2 is SMNVEV in the germline V gene (reference sequence). Trimming shortened V by 6 bases and J by 4 bases, and 13 bases separated the two germline ends. The CDR3 is 15 amino acids. Here the CDR3 DNA reads TGTGCCAGCAGCTCCCCGGGACAATATAATTCACCCCTCCACTTT. Translating gives CASSSPGQYNSPLHF.

The V gene is TRBV6-5, the J gene TRBJ1-6; 8 nucleotides match TRBD1. CDR3 length: 14 amino acids. CDR1 MNHEY and CDR2 SVGAGI come from the germline V gene. V lost 0 bases and J lost 16; bases outside the gene matches: 8. CDR3 nucleotides: TGTGCCAGCAGTTACTCAACCGGGACAGGCTCTCTCCACTTT. Translated: CASSYSTGTGSLHF.

The chain recombines TRBV5-4 with TRBJ2-1; D may be TRBD1 (6 bases). Deletions cut 1 base from V and 6 bases from J, with 14 bases between. The CDR3 extends over 15 amino acids. Germline CDR1 reads SGHNT; CDR2 reads YYREEE (reference sequence). CDR3 DNA: TGTGCCAGCAGCTTGCCCCAAACAGGGCCCAATGAGCAGTTCTTC. It yields the protein CASSLPQTGPNEQFF.

The CDR3 sequence: CASSFRRYNEQFF. Written as DNA, the CDR3 is TGTGCCAGCAGTTTTAGGCGGTACAATGAGCAGTTCTTC. This chain connects TRBV28 to TRBJ2-1; no clear D. V shed 3 bases and J shed 4 bases, with 7 bases lying between them. CDR3 length equals 13 residues. In germline, CDR1 is MDHEN, CDR2 SYDVKM.

The rearrangement uses TRBV25-1 and TRBJ1-5; no clear D. Germline V gives CDR1 MGHDK, CDR2 SYGVNS. The CDR3 spans 14 residues. The V and J ends lost 3 bases and 1 base respectively, with 7 bases between them. DNA for the CDR3: TGTGCCAGCAGTGAGGGAGCGAGCAATCAGCCCCAGCATTTT. Encoded protein: CASSEGASNQPQHF.

In DNA, the CDR3 is TGCGCCAGCAGCTTGGTTGGAGCTGGAAACACCATATATTTT. As protein: CASSLVGAGNTIYF. The V and J genes are TRBV5-1 and TRBJ1-3; D is unresolved. Trimming removed 0 bases from V and 2 bases from J, with 6 bases in between. The germline gives CDR1 SGHRS, CDR2 YFSETQ. The CDR3 is 14 residues long.

This chain joins TRBV11-3 and TRBJ2-2; 8 bases match TRBD2. Germline assignment: CDR1 SGHNT and CDR2 YENEEA. V shed 2 bases and J 3 bases; nucleotides not matched to a gene: 5. CDR3 length equals 16 residues. This CDR3 is CASSLKVGLDTGELFF. As DNA, the CDR3 is TGTGCCAGCAGCTTAAAAGTGGGACTAGACACCGGGGAGCTGTTTTTT.

The chain recombines TRBV9 with TRBJ2-7, with D hard to call. Germline values: CDR1 SGDLS, CDR2 YYNGEE. Trimming shortened V by 0 bases and J by 0 bases, and 4 bases separated the two germline ends. The CDR3 runs 13 residues. Written as DNA, the CDR3 is TGTGCCAGCAGCGTAGGTCTCTCCTACGAGCAGTACTTC. Encoded protein: CASSVGLSYEQYF.

The chain links TRBV7-9 to TRBJ2-5; D might be TRBD2 (5 bases). The V end lost 5 bases, the J end lost 2 bases, and 12 bases lay between the germline ends. The CDR3 spans 14 residues. Germline-derived CDR1 and CDR2 are SEHNR and FQNEAQ (reference sequence). As DNA, the CDR3 is TGTGCCAGCAGCCCCCACGGGGTACAAGAGACCCAGTACTTC. This gives the protein CASSPHGVQETQYF.

The rearrangement uses TRBV5-1 and TRBJ2-1; D may be TRBD2 (6 bases). CDR1 and CDR2 (germline): SGHRS, YFSETQ. V dropped 1 base and J dropped 8 bases, with 19 bases sitting between them. The CDR3 sequence is 16 residues long. The CDR3 coding sequence is TGCGCCAGCAGCTTGCCCGCCCCGGGAGTGGCGTATGAGCAGTTCTTC. Translating gives CASSLPAPGVAYEQFF.

A note on this clone: One junction end disagrees with the germline gene, perhaps due to a read error. V usage is TRBV16 and J usage is TRBJ2-7; TRBD1 is a possible D gene (6 bases). The germline gives CDR1 KGHSY, CDR2 FQNENV. The CDR3 contains 14 residues. The CDR3 DNA sequence: TGTGCCAGCAGCCAACAAACAGGGTTCGGCGAGCGGTACTTC. Translation gives CASSQQTGFGERYF.

The rearrangement uses TRBV28 and TRBJ2-7, with TRBD2 matching 9 bases. This CDR3 is 15 amino acids long. The trim removed 4 bases at V and 4 bases at J, leaving 8 bases unmatched. The V gene's germline CDR1 is MDHEN and CDR2 SYDVKM. DNA for the CDR3: TGTGCCAGCAGTTCCCCGGCTAGCGGGAAGTACGAGCAGTACTTC. Translated: CASSSPASGKYEQYF.

V usage is TRBV15 and J usage is TRBJ1-5; the D is unclear. Germline V CDR1 and CDR2: LNHNV, YYDKDF (reference sequence). Trimming left V 1 base short and J 2 bases short, with 9 bases between. The CDR3 totals 15 residues. CDR3 sequence reads: CATSRGVTGNQPQHF. The CDR3 region has the DNA TGTGCCACCAGCAGAGGAGTTACGGGCAATCAGCCCCAGCATTTT.

The V gene is TRBV19, the J gene TRBJ1-5; 9 bases line up with TRBD1. The V and J ends lost 1 base and 9 bases, in that order; junction bases with no gene match: 4. This CDR3 has 14 residues. CDR1 and CDR2 from the germline V gene are LNHDA and SQIVND (reference sequence). The CDR3, as DNA: TGTGCCAGTAGTATAGGGACAGGGGCAAGGCCCCAGCATTTT. Its protein is CASSIGTGARPQHF. Variable domain in full (rest from reference TRBV19 and TRBJ1-5): DGGITQSPKYLFRKEGQNVTLSCEQNLNHDAMYWYRQDPGQGLRLIYYSQIVNDFQKGDIAEGYSVSREKKESFPLTVTSAQKNPTAFYLCASSIGTGARPQHFGDGTRLSIL.